These T cell receptor beta chains were read from a single sample in a study of T cell changes during pregnancy in multiple sclerosis. Here immunoSEQ multiplex PCR was the method, and the copy in TCRdb shows in-frame clones only, minus some. The data hold more than 60,000 clones, with roughly nine tenths observed a single time. The input for sequencing was peripheral blood, taken before pregnancy. Every receptor here comes from a female donor with multiple sclerosis, enrolled in a pregnancy study. Each CDR3 is given with its conserved first and last residue. A D gene is named only where the DNA matches it firmly. A clone size is listed for some rows: how often the clone was seen (once, few, many), or a class if it is expanded.

clone_size | d_call | j_call | v_call | cdr3_aa | cdr3_nt
NA | NA | TRBJ1-2 | TRBV2 | CASRTGSYYGYTF | TGTGCCAGCCGAACAGGGTCTTACTATGGCTACACCTTC
NA | NA | TRBJ1-5 | TRBV19 | CASSLGPHSNQPQHF | TGTGCCAGTAGTTTAGGGCCCCATAGCAATCAGCCCCAGCATTTT
once | TRBD1 | TRBJ1-2 | TRBV4-1 | CASSVAGTANYGYTF | TGCGCCAGCAGCGTGGCCGGGACAGCGAACTATGGCTACACCTTC
NA | NA | TRBJ2-2 | TRBV7-9 | CASSLPPSAAGGTGELFF | TGTGCCAGCAGCTTACCCCCTAGCGCGGCAGGGGGAACCGGGGAGCTGTTTTTT
NA | TRBD2 | TRBJ2-7 | TRBV30 | CAWSVQFPGGSYEQYF | TGTGCCTGGAGTGTACAGTTCCCGGGGGGGAGCTACGAGCAGTACTTC
few | NA | TRBJ1-1 | TRBV20-1 | CSARATGGF | TGCAGTGCTAGAGCGACGGGAGGGTTT
NA | NA | TRBJ2-1 | TRBV14 | CASSPTWNTGNEQFF | TGTGCCAGCAGCCCCACGTGGAACACGGGCAATGAGCAGTTCTTC
few | TRBD1 | TRBJ1-1 | TRBV2 | CASSGDRQAGMNTEAFF | TGTGCCAGCAGTGGGGACAGGCAGGCAGGAATGAACACTGAAGCTTTCTTT
NA | NA | TRBJ2-2 | TRBV7-8 | CASSRRTTYAGELFF | TGTGCCAGCAGCCGTCGGACTACTTACGCCGGGGAGCTGTTTTTT
NA | TRBD2 | TRBJ2-7 | TRBV27 | CASSAVDGLAGSHEQYF | TGTGCCAGCAGTGCGGTCGATGGCCTAGCGGGGTCCCACGAGCAGTACTTC
NA | NA | TRBJ1-4 | TRBV5-4 | CASSIQANEKLFF | TGTGCCAGCAGCATTCAGGCTAATGAAAAACTGTTTTTT
NA | NA | TRBJ1-1 | TRBV6-1 | CASRIDDSLNTEAFF | TGTGCCAGCAGGATTGACGACAGCCTCAACACTGAAGCTTTCTTT
NA | TRBD1 | TRBJ2-7 | TRBV5-5 | CASINLGQLAYEQYF | TGTGCCAGCATCAACCTGGGACAGTTAGCCTACGAGCAGTACTTC